What follows describes a single TCR beta chain. No antigen is known for it. Combining a sample-barcoded 5' primer with a J-beta primer mix, a second PCR ran for about 7 to 12 cycles. Each cDNA molecule carried a tag from a template-switch adaptor that contained 12 random nucleotides. TCRdb re-derived calls from the 5' RACE reads in MiXCR, one entry per CDR3 protein. This sample has approximately 940,000 distinct CDR3 sequences; around 48% occur once, and the top ten carry 13%. In germline, CDR1 is MGHDK, CDR2 SYGVNS. V was cut by 2 bases and J by 7 bases, with 9 bases left in between. There are 14 residues in the CDR3. The data are from a study of blood T cells in healthy people across ages. Each donor's blood draw was roughly 9.5 milliliters of peripheral blood. Study conclusions and caveats: The recorded TCR beta diversity per million T cells decreased in a roughly linear manner with age. PBMCs went unsorted, and a conclusive naive versus antigen-experienced comparison was therefore prevented.

This sequence joins TRBV25-1 and TRBJ1-6; D not resolved. Sequencing was performed on blood. The TCR was taken from a man aged 25 to 40 in good health. This CDR3 is CASSEGGRNSPLHF. The CDR3 DNA reads TGTGCCAGCAGTGAAGGAGGGCGAAATTCACCCCTCCACTTT.